Below, 27 T cell receptor beta chains from the same sample are listed, as sequenced in a study of blood T cell repertoires in COVID-19. Some clones are missing from TCRdb's copy, which holds only in-frame ones; the method was immunoSEQ multiplex PCR. Among about 250,000 clones, over 70% were seen once, and the ten largest hold approximately 8.7%. The source material was peripheral blood. The receptors stem from a woman older than 75 with acute or convalescent COVID-19.

The J gene is TRBJ1-3, the V gene TRBV28, with TRBD1 identical over 10 bases. Germline CDR1 and CDR2: MDHEN and SYDVKM. The CDR3 sequence is 16 residues long. The V and J ends lost 8 bases and 2 bases, in that order; junction bases with no gene match: 9. CDR3 amino acids: CASGTGEVLPGNTIYF. The CDR3 DNA follows: TGTGCCAGCGGGACAGGGGAAGTTCTACCTGGAAACACCATATATTTT.

The rearrangement uses TRBV19 and TRBJ2-5; possible D gene TRBD2, 5 bases. This CDR3 comprises 13 residues. The V end lost 3 bases, the J end lost 5 bases, and 10 bases lay between the germline ends. CDR1 and CDR2 from the germline V gene are LNHDA and SQIVND (reference sequence). This chain's CDR3 is CASSIGREETQYF. The CDR3 DNA reads as TGTGCCAGTAGTATTGGAAGGGAGGAGACCCAGTACTTC.

V usage is TRBV29-1 and J usage is TRBJ2-7; 7 nucleotides align to TRBD1. The germline V gene has CDR1 SQVTM and CDR2 ANQGSEA. The CDR3 sequence is 14 residues long. After removal of 6 bases from V and 2 bases from J, the junction contained 10 bases not matched to a gene. In DNA form, the CDR3 reads TGCAGCGTCAGGACAGGAATTAGGGCCTACGAGCAGTACTTC. This gives the protein CSVRTGIRAYEQYF.

V and J are TRBV5-1 and TRBJ1-6; 8 bases fit TRBD1. The germline V gene has CDR1 SGHRS and CDR2 YFSETQ. This CDR3 spans 15 amino acids. V was pared by 4 bases and J by 10 bases, with 10 bases of the junction left unmatched. The CDR3 region is CASSTGQGKLSPLHF. The DNA of the CDR3 is TGCGCCAGCAGCACCGGACAGGGAAAACTGTCACCCCTCCACTTT.

The rearrangement uses TRBV19 and TRBJ1-6, with D perhaps matching TRBD1 (6 bases). CDR3 length: 15 residues. Germline lookup yields CDR1 LNHDA and CDR2 SQIVND (reference sequence). V was shortened by 7 bases and J by 9 bases, with 19 bases between the two germline ends. CDR3 loop: CASTNPVQGVSPLHF. CDR3 bases: TGTGCCAGTACGAACCCCGTACAGGGAGTTTCACCCCTCCACTTT.

CDR3 loop: CASSQAGVNQPQHF. The CDR3 DNA sequence: TGTGCCAGCAGCCAAGCAGGGGTCAATCAGCCCCAGCATTTT. The chain combines TRBV3-1 (or the pseudogene TRBV3-2) with TRBJ1-5; TRBD1 is a possible D gene (6 bases). CDR3 length: 14 amino acids. Trimming left V 1 base short and J 3 bases short, with 7 bases between. CDR1 and CDR2 (germline): LGHDT, YNNKEL (reference sequence).

The chain's CDR3 is CASRDERYEQYF. The CDR3 nucleotides are TGCGCCAGCAGAGACGAGAGGTACGAGCAGTACTTC. The V gene is TRBV5-1, the J gene TRBJ2-7; D ambiguous. Trimming cost V 5 bases and J 4 bases, with 10 bases left between them. The germline gives CDR1 SGHRS, CDR2 YFSETQ. The CDR3 spans 12 residues. The full variable domain, its missing parts supplied by reference TRBV5-1 and TRBJ2-7, is KAGVTQTPRYLIKTRGQQVTLSCSPISGHRSVSWYQQTPGQGLQFLFEYFSETQRNKGNFPGRFSGRQFSNSRSEMNVSTLELGDSALYLCASRDERYEQYFGPGTRLTVT.

The chain combines TRBV5-1 with TRBJ1-4, with D perhaps TRBD1 (6 bases). V was pared by 4 bases and J by 8 bases, with 15 bases between. CDR1 is SGHRS and CDR2 is YFSETQ in the germline V gene. CDR3 length equals 14 residues. The CDR3 DNA follows: TGCGCCAGCAGCGCACAGGGTAGGGCGGAAAAACTGTTTTTT. Translating it yields CASSAQGRAEKLFF.

This clone was seen more than once but under ten times. The V gene is TRBV19, the J gene TRBJ1-5; TRBD1 is a possible D gene (5 bases). The CDR3 consists of 15 residues. Deletions cut 3 bases from V and 0 bases from J, with 9 bases between. Per the germline V gene, CDR1 is LNHDA and CDR2 is SQIVND (reference sequence). The CDR3 reads CASSIRQISNQPQHF. The CDR3 DNA reads as TGTGCCAGTAGTATTCGACAGATTAGCAATCAGCCCCAGCATTTT.

This clone was detected many times. V gene TRBV14 combines with J gene TRBJ1-1; D remains unclear. This CDR3 contains 14 residues. Germline CDR1 SGHDN, CDR2 FVKESK. V was shortened by 1 base and J by 6 bases, with 12 bases between the two germline ends. CDR3 amino acids: CASSQVRVTPEAFF. For the CDR3, the DNA is TGTGCCAGCAGCCAAGTGAGGGTCACTCCTGAAGCTTTCTTT.

The chain is built from TRBV27 and TRBJ2-7; the match to TRBD1 covers 10 bases. V trimming: 7 bases; J trimming: 7 bases; junction bases outside the gene matches: 25. The CDR3 consists of 19 residues. Germline CDR1 reads MNHEY; CDR2 reads SMNVEV (reference sequence). This CDR3 is CASKSVATGGRLLSSEQYF. For the CDR3, the DNA is TGTGCCAGCAAATCGGTAGCGACAGGGGGCCGCTTATTATCGAGTGAGCAGTACTTC.

This clone is a singleton in its sample. The chain uses TRBV2 and TRBJ1-2; D may be TRBD1 (5 bases). V was trimmed by 4 bases and J by 3 bases, leaving 12 bases between them. The CDR3 loop spans 14 amino acids. The germline V gene has CDR1 SNHLY and CDR2 FYNNEI. This CDR3 reads CASSAARADYGYTF. In nucleotides, the CDR3 is TGTGCCAGCAGTGCCGCCAGGGCTGACTATGGCTACACCTTC.

V is TRBV7-7 and J is TRBJ2-2; D gene unclear. The V end was cut by 3 bases, the J end by 1 base, with 9 bases between. The CDR3 runs 15 residues. Germline V lookup: CDR1 SSHAT, CDR2 FNYEAQ (reference sequence). The CDR3 region is CASSFGLGNTGELFF. Written as DNA, the CDR3 is TGTGCCAGCAGCTTCGGGTTAGGGAACACCGGGGAGCTGTTTTTT.

V and J are TRBV5-1 and TRBJ1-2; D is undetermined. The CDR3 runs to 15 residues. V dropped 0 bases and J dropped 4 bases, with 13 bases sitting between them. The germline V gene encodes CDR1 SGHRS and CDR2 YFSETQ. The chain's CDR3 is CASSLAEAPPYGYTF. As DNA, the CDR3 is TGCGCCAGCAGCTTGGCAGAAGCGCCCCCCTATGGCTACACCTTC.

The V call is TRBV4-2, the J call TRBJ2-2, with a tentative D call TRBD1 (6 bases). The CDR3 consists of 16 residues. The V end lost 0 bases, the J end lost 1 base, and 9 bases lay between the germline ends. Germline loops: CDR1 LGHNA, CDR2 YNFKEQ. Here the CDR3 reads CASSQEGAGNTGELFF. CDR3 sequence (DNA): TGTGCCAGCAGCCAAGAGGGGGCTGGGAACACCGGGGAGCTGTTTTTT.

Regarding this clone: Other DNA variants within this sample encode the same CDR3. The DNA for the CDR3 is TGTGCCAGCAGTCGGGACAGGGGGAATTCACCCCTCCACTTT. It codes for CASSRDRGNSPLHF. The V gene is TRBV2, the J gene TRBJ1-6; 11 nucleotides match TRBD1. CDR1 and CDR2 from the germline V gene are SNHLY and FYNNEI. CDR3 length equals 14 residues. Losses at the gene ends were 5 bases for V and 7 bases for J; bases not matched to a gene: 1.

The rearrangement uses TRBV7-8 and TRBJ2-7; 9 bases align to TRBD1. Germline values: CDR1 SGHVS, CDR2 FQNEAQ. Trimming at V came to 0 bases and at J to 7 bases, leaving 10 bases not matched to a gene. This CDR3 spans 16 amino acids. The CDR3, as DNA: TGTGCCAGCAGCTTAGCCGGGCGACAGGGGGGTAGGGAGCAGTACTTC. Residues: CASSLAGRQGGREQYF.

The J gene is TRBJ2-1, the V gene TRBV11-3; weak D call: TRBD2 (5 bases). V gave up 5 bases and J gave up 5 bases, with 13 bases separating them. The CDR3 length is 14 residues. Per the germline V gene, CDR1 is SGHNT and CDR2 is YENEEA. DNA for the CDR3: TGTGCCAGCAGCCCCGGGGTTATCGACAATGAGCAGTTCTTC. Translation: CASSPGVIDNEQFF.

The gene calls are TRBV4-1 and TRBJ2-7; TRBD2 matches at 8 bases. CDR3 length equals 18 residues. The germline V gene encodes CDR1 MGHRA and CDR2 YSYEKL. With 3 bases clipped from V and 1 base from J, the junction kept 14 bases outside the gene matches. The CDR3 here is CASSQLNKETSASYEQYF. The CDR3 DNA sequence: TGCGCCAGCAGCCAGCTCAACAAGGAGACTAGCGCTTCCTACGAGCAGTACTTC.

J is TRBJ2-7 and V is TRBV5-4; 13 nucleotides match TRBD2. The CDR3 contains 15 residues. Germline loops: CDR1 SGHNT, CDR2 YYREEE (reference sequence). V dropped 5 bases and J dropped 3; count of bases not matched to a gene: 5. The DNA of the CDR3 is TGTGCCAGCAGTCGGACTAGCGGGAGTTTCTACGAGCAGTACTTC. Its translation is CASSRTSGSFYEQYF.

The V gene is TRBV18, the J gene TRBJ2-2; D gene unclear. The length of the CDR3 is 16 residues. Trimming took 0 bases from V and 7 from J, leaving 15 bases between them. The germline V gene encodes CDR1 KGHSH and CDR2 LQKENI. The CDR3 spells CASSPPSSGGVGELFF. The DNA for the CDR3 is TGTGCCAGCTCACCACCGAGCTCCGGCGGTGTCGGGGAGCTGTTTTTT.

V gene TRBV5-6 combines with J gene TRBJ2-5, with TRBD2 matching 8 bases. The length of the CDR3 is 15 residues. V lost 2 bases, J lost 1 base, and 4 bases stayed unmatched. The germline CDR1 and CDR2 sequences are SGHDT and YYEEEE. The CDR3 region is CASSFSGVLQETQYF. CDR3 DNA sequence: TGTGCCAGCAGCTTTAGCGGGGTCCTCCAAGAGACCCAGTACTTC.

J is TRBJ2-7 and V is TRBV19; TRBD1 is a possible D gene (6 bases). The V end lost 10 bases, the J end lost 2 bases, and 12 bases lay between the germline ends. Germline CDR1 is LNHDA and CDR2 is SQIVND (reference sequence). This CDR3 comprises 12 residues. The CDR3 sequence: CAKAGVPYEQYF. CDR3 DNA sequence: TGTGCCAAAGCAGGGGTCCCCTACGAGCAGTACTTC.

This clone was recorded only once. The chain has TRBV7-3 and TRBJ2-1; possible D gene TRBD1, 6 bases. From germline, CDR1 is SGHTA and CDR2 FQGTGA. V shed 5 bases and J shed 4 bases, with 18 bases lying between them. The CDR3 is made up of 16 amino acids. CDR3 region: CASSVDRDTRYNEQFF. In DNA, the CDR3 is TGTGCCAGCAGCGTGGACCGGGACACTAGGTACAATGAGCAGTTCTTC.

This clone showed up just once. The rearrangement uses TRBV5-1 and TRBJ2-5, with D possibly TRBD1 on 7 matching bases. The V end was cut by 0 bases, the J end by 2 bases, with 14 bases between. The CDR3 consists of 16 residues. Germline CDR1 is SGHRS and CDR2 is YFSETQ. The CDR3, as DNA: TGCGCCAGCAGCTTGGCGCCCCAGGGGGGACAAGAGACCCAGTACTTC. Protein product: CASSLAPQGGQETQYF.

J is TRBJ2-5 and V is TRBV5-1; 10 bases agree with TRBD1. This CDR3 contains 14 residues. Germline-derived CDR1 and CDR2 are SGHRS and YFSETQ. V lost 4 bases and J lost 3; bases outside the gene matches: 3. The CDR3 reads CASSAGTGEETQYF. CDR3 DNA sequence: TGCGCCAGCAGCGCCGGGACAGGGGAAGAGACCCAGTACTTC.

This chain joins TRBV7-3 and TRBJ2-1; 8 nucleotides match TRBD1. Germline CDR1 and CDR2: SGHTA and FQGTGA. V shed 5 bases, J shed 3 bases, and the junction held 12 bases outside the gene matches. The CDR3 consists of 17 residues. CDR3 sequence: CASSHRQGPHNYNEQFF. CDR3 sequence (DNA): TGTGCCAGCAGCCATAGACAGGGGCCGCACAACTACAATGAGCAGTTCTTC.